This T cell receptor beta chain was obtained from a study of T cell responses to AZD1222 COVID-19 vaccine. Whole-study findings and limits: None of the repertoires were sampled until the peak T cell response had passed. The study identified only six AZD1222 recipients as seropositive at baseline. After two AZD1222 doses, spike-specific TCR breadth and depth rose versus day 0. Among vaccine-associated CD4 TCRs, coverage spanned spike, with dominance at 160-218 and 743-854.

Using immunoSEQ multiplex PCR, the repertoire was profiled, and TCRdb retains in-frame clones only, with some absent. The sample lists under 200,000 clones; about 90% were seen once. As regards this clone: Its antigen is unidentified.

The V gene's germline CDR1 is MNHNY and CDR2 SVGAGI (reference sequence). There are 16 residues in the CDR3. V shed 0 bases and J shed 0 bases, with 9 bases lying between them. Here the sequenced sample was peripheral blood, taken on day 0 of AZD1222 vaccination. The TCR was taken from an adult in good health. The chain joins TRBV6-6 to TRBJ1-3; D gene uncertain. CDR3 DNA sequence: TGTGCCAGCAGTTACTCGGGAGTCGGCTCTGGAAACACCATATATTTT. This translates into CASSYSGVGSGNTIYF.